Sequencing of this T cell receptor (beta chain) was carried out in a study of identical twins. This clonotype has more than one count but fewer than ten. Antigen specificity is unknown. V was shortened by 7 bases and J by 11 bases, with 12 bases between the two germline ends. There are 9 residues in the CDR3. Germline V gene sequence: CDR1 SQVTM, CDR2 ANQGSEA. Study findings and constraints: Within cord blood, abundant beta clonotypes carried fewer insertions, but memory repertoires showed no such trend. Excess sharing by twins proved weaker in beta out-of-frame sequences.

Each CDR3 protein is one row after TCRdb ran MiXCR on the 5' RACE reads. The repertoire holds about 250,000 distinct CDR3 sequences, 11% to 15% seen once, with 8.8% in the top ten. The sequenced sample consisted of memory (CD45RO+) T cells sorted from blood. The chain combines TRBV29-1 with TRBJ2-7; the D is unclear. This sequence originates from a young woman in good health. The DNA for the CDR3 is TGCAGCGGTGGGCCCCGGGAGTACTTC. It specifies CSGGPREYF.